This TCR beta chain is from a study of T-cell reconstitution after alpha-beta-depleted transplantation in children. Study-wide findings and caveats: About two months after transplant, alpha-beta T cells reportedly came from several hundred expanded graft clones. A year post-transplant, T-cell counts and diversity derived mostly from newly produced T cells. Some patients showed high day-60 TCRbeta diversity, which derived from surviving recipient T cells and thymic progenitors.

In this sample, this clonotype turned up once. Its antigen is currently unknown. There are 12 residues in the CDR3. Germline loops: CDR1 MNHEY, CDR2 SVGEGT. The ends were cut back, 6 bases at V and 5 bases at J, with 8 bases in the middle. Construction of the TCRbeta library involved unique molecular identifiers. Using its own MiXCR run on the PCR reads, TCRdb lists one record per CDR3 protein. The sample has around 700,000 distinct CDR3 sequences; about an eighth are singletons. The sample in question was PBMCs, obtained before TCRalphabeta/CD19-depleted stem cell transplant. This clonotype was sampled from a girl aged 2-10 years with congenital amegakaryocytic thrombocytopenia, due to receive a stem cell transplant. This chain uses TRBV6-2 or TRBV6-3 with TRBJ2-1; D not certain. CDR3 nucleotide sequence: TGTGCCAGCAGGGTACAGAACAATGAGCAGTTCTTC. As protein: CASRVQNNEQFF.